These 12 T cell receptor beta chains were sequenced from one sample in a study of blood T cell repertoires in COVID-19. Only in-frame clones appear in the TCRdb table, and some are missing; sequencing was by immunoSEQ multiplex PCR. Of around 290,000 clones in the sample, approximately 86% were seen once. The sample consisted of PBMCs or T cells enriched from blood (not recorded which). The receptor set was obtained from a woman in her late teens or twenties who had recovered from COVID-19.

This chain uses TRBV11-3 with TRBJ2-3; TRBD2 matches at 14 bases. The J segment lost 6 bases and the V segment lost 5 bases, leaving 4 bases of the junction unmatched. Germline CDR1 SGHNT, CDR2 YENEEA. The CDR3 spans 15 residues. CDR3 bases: TGTGCCAGCAGCCCGGGGACTAGCGGGGGTGATACGCAGTATTTT. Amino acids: CASSPGTSGGDTQYF.

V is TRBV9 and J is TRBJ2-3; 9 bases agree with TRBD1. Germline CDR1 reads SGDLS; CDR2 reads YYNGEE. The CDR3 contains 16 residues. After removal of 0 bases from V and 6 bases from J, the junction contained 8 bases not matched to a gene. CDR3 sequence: CASSVATGDRVDTQYF. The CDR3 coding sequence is TGTGCCAGCAGCGTAGCTACGGGGGACAGGGTGGATACGCAGTATTTT.

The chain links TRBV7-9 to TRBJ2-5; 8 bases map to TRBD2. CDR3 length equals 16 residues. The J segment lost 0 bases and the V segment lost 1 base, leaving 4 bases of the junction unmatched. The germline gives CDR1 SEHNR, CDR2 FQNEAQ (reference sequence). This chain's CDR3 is CASSLGASGYQETQYF. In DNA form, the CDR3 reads TGTGCCAGCAGCTTAGGGGCTAGCGGGTACCAAGAGACCCAGTACTTC.

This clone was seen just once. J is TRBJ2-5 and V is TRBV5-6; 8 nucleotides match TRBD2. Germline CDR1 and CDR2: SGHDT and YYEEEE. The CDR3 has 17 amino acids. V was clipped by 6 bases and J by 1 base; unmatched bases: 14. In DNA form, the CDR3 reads TGTGCCAGCACCCTAGGTGGACTAGCCACGTCCCAAGAGACCCAGTACTTC. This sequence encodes CASTLGGLATSQETQYF.

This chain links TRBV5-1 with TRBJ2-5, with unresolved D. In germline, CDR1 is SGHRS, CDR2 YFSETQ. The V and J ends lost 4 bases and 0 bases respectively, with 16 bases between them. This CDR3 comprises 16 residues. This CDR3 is CASSLNLKRYQETQYF. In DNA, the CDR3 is TGCGCCAGCAGCCTAAACTTAAAGAGGTACCAAGAGACCCAGTACTTC.

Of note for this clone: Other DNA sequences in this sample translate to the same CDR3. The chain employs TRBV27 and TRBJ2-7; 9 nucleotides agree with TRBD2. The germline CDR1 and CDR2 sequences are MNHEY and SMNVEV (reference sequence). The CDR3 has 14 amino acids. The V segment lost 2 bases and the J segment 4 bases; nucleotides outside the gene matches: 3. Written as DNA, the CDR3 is TGTGCCAGCAGTTTAGGGCTAGCGGGATACGAGCAGTACTTC. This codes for CASSLGLAGYEQYF.

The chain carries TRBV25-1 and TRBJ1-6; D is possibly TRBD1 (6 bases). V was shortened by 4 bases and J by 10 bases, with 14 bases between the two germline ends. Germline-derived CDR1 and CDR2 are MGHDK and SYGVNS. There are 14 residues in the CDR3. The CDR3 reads CASSGDRLQSPLHF. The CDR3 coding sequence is TGTGCCAGCAGTGGTGACAGGTTACAATCACCCCTCCACTTT.

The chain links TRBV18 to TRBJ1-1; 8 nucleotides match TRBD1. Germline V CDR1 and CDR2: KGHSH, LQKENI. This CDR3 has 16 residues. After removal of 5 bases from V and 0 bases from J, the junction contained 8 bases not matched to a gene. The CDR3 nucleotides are TGTGCCAGCTCATCAGGGACAGGAGTCGTGAACACTGAAGCTTTCTTT. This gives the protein CASSSGTGVVNTEAFF.

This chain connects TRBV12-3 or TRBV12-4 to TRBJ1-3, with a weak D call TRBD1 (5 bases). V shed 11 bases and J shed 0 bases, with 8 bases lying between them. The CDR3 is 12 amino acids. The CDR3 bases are TGTGCCGGAGGGGACTCTGGAAACACCATATATTTT. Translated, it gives CAGGDSGNTIYF.

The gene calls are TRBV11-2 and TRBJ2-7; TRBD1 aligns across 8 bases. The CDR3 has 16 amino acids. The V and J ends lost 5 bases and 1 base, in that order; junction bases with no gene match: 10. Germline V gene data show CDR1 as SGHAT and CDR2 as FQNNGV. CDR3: CASSPRGGTGSYEQYF. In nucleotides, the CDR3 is TGTGCCAGCAGCCCCCGGGGTGGGACAGGTTCCTACGAGCAGTACTTC.

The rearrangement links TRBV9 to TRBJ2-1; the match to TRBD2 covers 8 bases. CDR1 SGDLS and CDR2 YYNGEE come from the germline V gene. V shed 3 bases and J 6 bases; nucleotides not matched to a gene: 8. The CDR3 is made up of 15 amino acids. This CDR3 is CASSGSGTSANEQFF. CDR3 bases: TGTGCCAGCAGCGGCTCCGGGACTAGTGCCAATGAGCAGTTCTTC.

The DNA for the CDR3 is TGTGCCAGCAGTTTCCCCGACAGGTATCAGCCCCAGCATTTT. Residues: CASSFPDRYQPQHF. The rearrangement joins TRBV28 to TRBJ1-5; maybe TRBD1 (6 bases). This CDR3 region has 14 residues. CDR1 and CDR2 (germline): MDHEN, SYDVKM. Between the trimmed V and J ends, which lost 3 bases and 5 bases, there was a span of 11 bases.